The source of this T cell receptor (beta chain) is a study of CD8+ T cells in alopecia areata. Whole-study results and caveats: Sequenced scalp T cells also include alphabeta T cells resident in normal skin. Elevated clonality characterized lesional scalp relative to normal scalp, particularly in alopecia totalis/universalis.

Only a few counts were recorded for this clone. As yet, its antigen is unknown. In alopecia areata patients, both lesional scalp punch biopsies and peripheral blood were collected. RNA extraction and reverse transcription yielded cDNA as sequencing template. Measured with immunoSEQ multiplex PCR; TCRdb has only the in-frame clones, and not every one. In the table there are about 150,000 clones, around 58% of which are singletons. V dropped 2 bases and J dropped 0 bases, with 11 bases sitting between them. Germline values: CDR1 SGHVS, CDR2 FQNEAQ. The CDR3 extends over 17 amino acids. The J gene is TRBJ1-6, the V gene TRBV7-8; D gene ambiguous. This TCR was recovered from a human donor with alopecia areata. The specimen comprised CD4+ T cells sorted from blood, sampled at week 0. CDR3 sequence: CASSLPPLRSYNSPLHF. The CDR3, as DNA: TGTGCCAGCAGCTTACCCCCCCTCCGCTCCTATAATTCACCCCTCCACTTT.